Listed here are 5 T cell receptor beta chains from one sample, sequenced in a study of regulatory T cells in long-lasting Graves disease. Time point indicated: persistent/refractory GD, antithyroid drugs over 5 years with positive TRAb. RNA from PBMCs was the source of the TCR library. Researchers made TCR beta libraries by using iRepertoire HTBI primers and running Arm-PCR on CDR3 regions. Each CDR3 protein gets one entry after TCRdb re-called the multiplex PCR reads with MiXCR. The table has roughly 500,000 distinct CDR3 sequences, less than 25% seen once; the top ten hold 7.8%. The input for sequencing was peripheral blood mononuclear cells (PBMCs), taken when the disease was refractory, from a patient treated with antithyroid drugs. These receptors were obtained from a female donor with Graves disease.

CDR3: CASSGETEAFF. CDR3 DNA sequence: TGTGCCAGCAGCGGGGAGACTGAAGCTTTCTTT. The gene calls are TRBV5-4 and TRBJ1-1; D unclear. V was pared by 4 bases and J by 5 bases, with 6 bases between. Germline V gives CDR1 SGHNT, CDR2 YYREEE (reference sequence). This CDR3 is 11 amino acids long.

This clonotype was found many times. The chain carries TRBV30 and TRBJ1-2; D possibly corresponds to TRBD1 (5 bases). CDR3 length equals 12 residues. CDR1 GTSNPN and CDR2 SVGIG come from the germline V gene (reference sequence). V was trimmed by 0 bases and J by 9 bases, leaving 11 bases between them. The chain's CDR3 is CAWSVQVASYTF. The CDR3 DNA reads TGTGCCTGGAGTGTACAGGTCGCCAGCTACACCTTC.

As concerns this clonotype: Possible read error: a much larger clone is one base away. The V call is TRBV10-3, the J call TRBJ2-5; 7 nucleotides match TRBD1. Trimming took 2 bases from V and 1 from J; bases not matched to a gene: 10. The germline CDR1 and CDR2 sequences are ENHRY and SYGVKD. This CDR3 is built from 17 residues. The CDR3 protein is CAISEPTWDSSQETQYF. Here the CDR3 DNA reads TGTGCCATCAGTGAGCCGACGTGGGACAGTTCCCAAGAGACCCAGTACTTC.

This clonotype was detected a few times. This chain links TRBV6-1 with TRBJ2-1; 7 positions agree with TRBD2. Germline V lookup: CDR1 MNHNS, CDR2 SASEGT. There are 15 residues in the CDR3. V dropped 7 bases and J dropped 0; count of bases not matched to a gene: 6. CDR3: CASNRGRASYNEQFF. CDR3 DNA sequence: TGTGCCAGCAATCGAGGGAGGGCCTCCTACAATGAGCAGTTCTTC.

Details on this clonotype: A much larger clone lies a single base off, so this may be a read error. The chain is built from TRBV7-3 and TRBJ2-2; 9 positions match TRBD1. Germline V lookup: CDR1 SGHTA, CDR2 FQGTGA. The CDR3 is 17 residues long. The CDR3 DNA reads TGTGCCAGCAGCTTAACTTGGACAGGGGTGAACACCGGGGGGCTGTTTTTT. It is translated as CASSLTWTGVNTGGLFF.